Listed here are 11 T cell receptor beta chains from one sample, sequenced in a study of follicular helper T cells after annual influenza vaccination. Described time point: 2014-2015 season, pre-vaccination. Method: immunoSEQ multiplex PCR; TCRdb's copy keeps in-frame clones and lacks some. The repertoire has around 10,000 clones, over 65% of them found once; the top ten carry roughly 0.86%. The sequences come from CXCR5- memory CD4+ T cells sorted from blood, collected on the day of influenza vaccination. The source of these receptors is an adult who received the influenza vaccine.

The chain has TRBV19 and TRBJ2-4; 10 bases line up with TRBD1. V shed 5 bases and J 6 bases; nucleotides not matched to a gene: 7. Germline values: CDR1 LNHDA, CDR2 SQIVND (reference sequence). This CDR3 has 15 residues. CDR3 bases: TGTGCCAGTAGTTCCGGGACAGGGGACGGAAACATTCAGTACTTC. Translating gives CASSSGTGDGNIQYF. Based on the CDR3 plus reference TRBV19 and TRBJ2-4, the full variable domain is DGGITQSPKYLFRKEGQNVTLSCEQNLNHDAMYWYRQDPGQGLRLIYYSQIVNDFQKGDIAEGYSVSREKKESFPLTVTSAQKNPTAFYLCASSSGTGDGNIQYFGAGTRLSVL.

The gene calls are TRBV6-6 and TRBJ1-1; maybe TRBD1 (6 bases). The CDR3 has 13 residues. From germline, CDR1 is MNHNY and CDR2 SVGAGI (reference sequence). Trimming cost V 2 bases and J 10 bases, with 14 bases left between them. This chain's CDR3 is CASSYGAQGRAFF. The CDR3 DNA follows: TGTGCCAGCAGTTACGGCGCACAGGGACGAGCTTTCTTT.

The CDR3: CASSQDLKQLNTEAFF. CDR3 sequence (DNA): TGCGCCAGCAGCCAAGATTTAAAGCAGTTGAACACTGAAGCTTTCTTT. The chain joins TRBV4-3 to TRBJ1-1; D is unresolved. This CDR3 is built from 16 residues. The ends were cut back, 0 bases at V and 0 bases at J, with 11 bases in the middle. Germline values: CDR1 LGHNA, CDR2 YSLEER.

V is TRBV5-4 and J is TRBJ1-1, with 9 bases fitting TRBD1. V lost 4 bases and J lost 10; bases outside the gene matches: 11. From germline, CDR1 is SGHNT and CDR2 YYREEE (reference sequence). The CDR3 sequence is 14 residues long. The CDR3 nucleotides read TGTGCCAGCAGCGTCACCGGGACAGGGCAGGGAGCTTTCTTT. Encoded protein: CASSVTGTGQGAFF.

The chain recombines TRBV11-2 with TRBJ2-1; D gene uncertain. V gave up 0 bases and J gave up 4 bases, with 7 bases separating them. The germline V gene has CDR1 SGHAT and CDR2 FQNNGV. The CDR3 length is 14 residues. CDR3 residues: CASSLDQRYNEQFF. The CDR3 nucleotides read TGTGCCAGCAGCTTAGATCAAAGGTACAATGAGCAGTTCTTC.

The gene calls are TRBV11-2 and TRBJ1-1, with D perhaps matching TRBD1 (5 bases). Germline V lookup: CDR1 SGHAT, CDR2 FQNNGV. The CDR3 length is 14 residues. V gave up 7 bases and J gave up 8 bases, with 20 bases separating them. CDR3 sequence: CASTESYGAIEAFF. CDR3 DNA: TGTGCCAGCACCGAGTCGTATGGGGCCATCGAAGCTTTCTTT.

Written as DNA, the CDR3 is TGTGCCTGGAGTCTCCGGGCCTCGAACACTGAAGCTTTCTTT. It codes for CAWSLRASNTEAFF. This chain links TRBV30 with TRBJ1-1; D remains unclear. This CDR3 has 14 residues. Per the germline V gene, CDR1 is GTSNPN and CDR2 is SVGIG (reference sequence). The V and J ends lost 2 bases and 1 base respectively, with 11 bases between them.

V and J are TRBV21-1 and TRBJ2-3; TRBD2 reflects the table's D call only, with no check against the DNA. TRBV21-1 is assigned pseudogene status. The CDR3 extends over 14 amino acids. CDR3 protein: CASRHLADTDTQYF. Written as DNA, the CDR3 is TGTGCCAGCCGCCACCTAGCGGACACAGATACGCAGTATTTT.

The CDR3 sequence: CASSFLRRAGGTGELFF. The DNA of the CDR3 is TGTGCCAGCAGCTTCCTCCGACGGGCGGGAGGGACCGGGGAGCTGTTTTTT. This sequence joins TRBV11-1 and TRBJ2-2; 9 bases map to TRBD2. V lost 3 bases and J lost 5; bases outside the gene matches: 10. This CDR3 is built from 17 residues. Germline CDR1 and CDR2: SGHAT and FQDESV (reference sequence).

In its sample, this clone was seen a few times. CDR3 sequence: CASSLEGSRGYTF. Here the CDR3 DNA reads TGTGCCAGCAGCTTAGAAGGCTCGAGGGGCTACACCTTC. The chain is built from TRBV7-3 and TRBJ1-2; D remains unclear. CDR1 and CDR2 (germline): SGHTA, FQGTGA. CDR3 length: 13 residues. Trimming stripped 2 bases from V and 8 bases from J, with 12 bases between.

The DNA for the CDR3 is TGCGCCAGCAGCCCAGGGGACAGGATCGCAGATACGCAGTATTTT. It encodes CASSPGDRIADTQYF. The chain is built from TRBV5-1 and TRBJ2-3, with 8 nucleotides matching TRBD1. Trimming at V came to 4 bases and at J to 4 bases, leaving 8 bases not matched to a gene. Per germline, CDR1 SGHRS and CDR2 YFSETQ. This CDR3 region has 15 residues.